This T cell receptor beta chain is drawn from a study of blood T cell repertoires in COVID-19 (dated by TCRdb to 2018 to 2020). Looking at the study overall: Samples covering the acute and convalescent phases of COVID-19 were provided by collaborators in the United States, Italy and Spain. The material from the prospective study consisted of cDNA or gDNA derived from T cells, B-cell-depleted T cells, or PBMCs. Deeply sampled blood TCRbeta repertoires from subjects exposed to, actively infected with, or recovered from COVID-19 were included in the dataset. The repertoires were made available in a free public database intended to serve as a resource for research on the immune response to SARS-CoV-2. Samples came from the ongoing ImmuneRACE study (first 160 participants) plus 1,254 subjects from 6 global collaborators. The sample metadata nearly always contained a de-identified subject ID, COVID-19 status, age in years and sex. HLA class I and class II types, where available, came from metadata supplied by the sample provider rather than from assay-based typing. The paper's findings and limits, for the study overall: The amount of clinical and demographic metadata varied by source and participant and was provided uncurated.

There are 14 amino acids in the CDR3, from cysteine to phenylalanine inclusive. Only the CDR3 DNA is retained, 42 bases long and in frame from the first base. V drops 2 bases and J drops 4 bases, leaving 12 bases in between. As encoded in the germline V gene, CDR1 is MDHEN while CDR2 is SYDVKM. Each collaborating institution followed its own protocols to collect whole blood in K2EDTA tubes. For TCRbeta analysis, collaborators shipped samples as frozen whole blood, isolated PBMCs, or DNA extracted from either of those sample types. TCRbeta CDR3 regions were amplified from genomic DNA using the immunoSEQ Assay, a bias-controlled multiplex PCR. Per the source publication's procedure: Within the assay, amplification of reference gene primers was used to estimate how many nucleated cells each sample contained. Sequence reads were collapsed and filtered to measure the absolute abundance of every unique TCRbeta CDR3 rearrangement. For each sample, productive Simpson clonality was calculated as the square root of Simpson's diversity index over productive rearrangements. TCRdb retrieved this table from immuneACCESS and kept in-frame rearrangements only. Not all clones are present; in checked studies, unresolved V genes account for under half, and no reason is known for the remainder. The V and J calls and clone size were taken over from that table, and D and trimming were inferred from the DNA. The sample table contains roughly 100,000 clones; only one count was recorded for around 87% of them. The top ten clones comprise roughly 12% of the sample.

As concerns this clone: Its antigen is currently not known. The sample holds no much larger clone one base away, and base qualities are not on file.

The clonotype was recovered from a woman aged 25 to 39 with acute or convalescent COVID-19. The receptor chain draws on TRBV28 and TRBJ2-7; TRBD2 is possibly the D segment (6 matching bases). The material sequenced was peripheral blood. CDR3 protein: CASSLLGGFYEQYF. The base sequence is TGTGCCAGCAGTTTACTCGGGGGATTTTACGAGCAGTACTTC.